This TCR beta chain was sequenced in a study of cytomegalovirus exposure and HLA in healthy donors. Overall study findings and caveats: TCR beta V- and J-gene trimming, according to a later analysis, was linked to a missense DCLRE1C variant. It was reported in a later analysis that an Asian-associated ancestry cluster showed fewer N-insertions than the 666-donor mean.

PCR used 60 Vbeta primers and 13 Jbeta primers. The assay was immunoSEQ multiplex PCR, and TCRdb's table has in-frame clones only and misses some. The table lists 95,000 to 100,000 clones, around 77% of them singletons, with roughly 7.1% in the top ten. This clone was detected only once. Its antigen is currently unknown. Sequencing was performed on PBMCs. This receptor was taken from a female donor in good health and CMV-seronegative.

In DNA, the CDR3 is TGTGCCTGGAGTGGACAGCTACAAGAGACCCAGTACTTC. Its translation is CAWSGQLQETQYF. The chain uses TRBV30 and TRBJ2-5, with D possibly being TRBD1 (5 bases). Per the germline V gene, CDR1 is GTSNPN and CDR2 is SVGIG (reference sequence). There are 13 residues in the CDR3. V lost 1 base and J lost 2, with 8 bases in between.